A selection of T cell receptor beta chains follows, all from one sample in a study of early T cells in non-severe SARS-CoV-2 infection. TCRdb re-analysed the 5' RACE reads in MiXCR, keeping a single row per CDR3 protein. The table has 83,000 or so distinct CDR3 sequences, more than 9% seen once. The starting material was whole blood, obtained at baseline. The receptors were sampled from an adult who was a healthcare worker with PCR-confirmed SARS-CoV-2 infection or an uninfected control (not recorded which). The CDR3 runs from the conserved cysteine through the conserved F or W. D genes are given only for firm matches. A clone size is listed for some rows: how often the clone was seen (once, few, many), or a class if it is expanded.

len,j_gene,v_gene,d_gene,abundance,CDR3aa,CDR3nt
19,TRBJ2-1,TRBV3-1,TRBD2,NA,CASSQEVVAGGFHNNEQFF,TGTGCCAGCAGCCAAGAGGTAGTAGCGGGAGGGTTCCACAACAATGAGCAGTTCTTC
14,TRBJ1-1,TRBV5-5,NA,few,CASSFGQTNTEAFF,TGTGCCAGCAGCTTTGGACAGACGAACACTGAAGCTTTCTTT
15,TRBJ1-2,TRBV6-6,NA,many,CASSYSPGAAYGYTF,TGTGCCAGCAGTTACTCGCCCGGGGCAGCCTATGGCTACACCTTC
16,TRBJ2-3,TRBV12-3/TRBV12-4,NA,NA,CASSPAGGGLTDTQYF,TGTGCCAGCAGTCCCGCCGGGGGAGGTCTCACAGATACGCAGTATTTT
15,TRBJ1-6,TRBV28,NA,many,CASTLSGGAQSPLHF,TGTGCCAGCACCCTTTCGGGGGGCGCCCAGTCACCCCTCCACTTT
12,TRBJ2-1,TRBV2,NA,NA,CASGSQYNEQFF,TGTGCCAGCGGGAGTCAATACAATGAGCAGTTCTTC
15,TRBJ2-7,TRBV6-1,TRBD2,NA,CASRNTGLAGNEQYF,TGTGCCAGCAGAAATACGGGACTAGCGGGAAACGAGCAGTACTTC
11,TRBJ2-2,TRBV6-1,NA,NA,CASSEVSELFF,TGTGCCAGCAGTGAAGTCTCGGAGCTGTTTTTT
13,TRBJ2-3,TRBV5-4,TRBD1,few,CASSATGGDTQYF,TGTGCCAGCAGCGCGACAGGGGGAGATACGCAGTATTTT
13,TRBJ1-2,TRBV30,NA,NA,CAWSAGDGYGYTF,TGTGCCTGGAGTGCGGGCGATGGCTATGGCTACACCTTC
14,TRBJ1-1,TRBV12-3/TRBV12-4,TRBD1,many,CASSLRTGDTEAFF,TGTGCCAGCAGTTTAAGGACAGGGGATACTGAAGCTTTCTTT
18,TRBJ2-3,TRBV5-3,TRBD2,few,CARSSHSPTSGKIARQYF,TGTGCCAGAAGCTCCCACTCCCCGACTAGCGGGAAGATCGCGAGGCAGTATTTT
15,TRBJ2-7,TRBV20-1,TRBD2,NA,CSARGLAGNLYEQYF,TGCAGTGCTAGAGGACTAGCGGGAAATCTCTACGAGCAGTACTTC
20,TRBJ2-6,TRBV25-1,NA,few,CASSEGSGRPSYSGANVLTF,TGTGCCAGCAGTGAAGGGTCGGGCAGACCTTCCTACTCTGGGGCCAACGTCCTGACTTTC
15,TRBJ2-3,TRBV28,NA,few,CASSRTGLGTDTQYF,TGTGCCAGCAGTCGCACGGGTCTGGGCACAGATACGCAGTATTTT
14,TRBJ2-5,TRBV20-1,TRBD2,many,CSARDLGGEETQYF,TGCAGTGCTAGAGATCTCGGGGGGGAGGAGACCCAGTACTTC
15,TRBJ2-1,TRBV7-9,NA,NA,CASSLGTERGNEQFF,TGTGCCAGCAGCTTGGGGACCGAACGTGGCAATGAGCAGTTCTTC
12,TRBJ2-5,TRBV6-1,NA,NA,CASVQAEETQYF,TGTGCCAGTGTACAGGCCGAAGAGACCCAGTACTTC
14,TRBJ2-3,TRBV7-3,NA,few,CASSLEGRTDTQYF,TGTGCCAGCAGCTTGGAGGGTAGGACAGATACGCAGTATTTT
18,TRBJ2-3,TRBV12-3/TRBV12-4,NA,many,CASSLSGGVSSTGDTQYF,TGTGCCAGCAGTTTAAGCGGTGGGGTCTCTTCCACGGGAGATACGCAGTATTTT
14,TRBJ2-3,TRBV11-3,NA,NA,CASSNRDSTDTQYF,TGTGCCAGCAGCAACCGGGACTCCACAGATACGCAGTATTTT
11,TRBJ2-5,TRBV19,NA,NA,CASSNEETQYF,TGTGCCAGTAGTAACGAGGAGACCCAGTACTTC
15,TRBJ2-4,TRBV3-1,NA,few,CASSQGLSGLNIQYF,TGTGCCAGCAGCCAAGGGCTATCGGGATTGAACATTCAGTACTTC
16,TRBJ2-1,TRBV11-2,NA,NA,CASTPRGAVRNNEQFF,TGTGCCAGCACCCCCAGGGGAGCGGTGAGAAACAATGAGCAGTTCTTC
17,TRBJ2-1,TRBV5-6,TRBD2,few,CASNPQTSGNFYNEQFF,TGTGCCAGCAACCCACAGACTAGCGGAAATTTTTACAATGAGCAGTTCTTC
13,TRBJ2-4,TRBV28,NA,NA,CATSPAGRDIQYF,TGTGCCACCTCCCCTGCGGGCCGAGACATTCAGTACTTC
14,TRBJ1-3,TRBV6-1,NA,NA,CASSEMVSGNTIYF,TGTGCCAGCAGTGAAATGGTCTCTGGAAACACCATATATTTT
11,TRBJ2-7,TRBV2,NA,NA,CASMGLLEQYF,TGTGCCAGCATGGGCCTTCTCGAGCAGTACTTC
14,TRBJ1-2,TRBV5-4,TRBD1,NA,CASSGGQGAYGYTF,TGTGCCAGCAGCGGGGGACAGGGGGCCTATGGCTACACCTTC
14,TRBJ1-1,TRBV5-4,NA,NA,CASSPGWMNTEAFF,TGTGCCAGCAGCCCGGGGTGGATGAACACTGAAGCTTTCTTT
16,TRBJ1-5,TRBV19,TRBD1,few,CARIDRGHYSNQPQHF,TGTGCCAGGATTGACAGGGGACATTATAGCAATCAGCCCCAGCATTTT
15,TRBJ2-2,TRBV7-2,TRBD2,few,CASSFRTSGTGELFF,TGTGCCAGCAGTTTCCGGACTAGCGGGACCGGGGAGCTGTTTTTT
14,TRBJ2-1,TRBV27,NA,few,CASMGLGATDEQFF,TGTGCCAGCATGGGGCTTGGAGCTACGGATGAGCAGTTCTTC
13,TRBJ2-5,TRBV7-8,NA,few,CASSKGPKETQYF,TGTGCCAGCAGCAAGGGACCAAAAGAGACCCAGTACTTC
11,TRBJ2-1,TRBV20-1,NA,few,CSAPGIWEQFF,TGCAGTGCCCCCGGGATTTGGGAGCAGTTCTTC
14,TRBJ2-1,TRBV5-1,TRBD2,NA,CASTLAGANNEQFF,TGCGCCAGCACCCTAGCGGGAGCGAACAATGAGCAGTTCTTC
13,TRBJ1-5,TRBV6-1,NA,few,CASSPLSNQPQHF,TGTGCCAGCTCTCCGTTAAGCAATCAGCCCCAGCATTTT
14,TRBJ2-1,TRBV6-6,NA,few,CASSYSIGTDEQFF,TGTGCCAGCAGTTACTCGATTGGAACGGATGAGCAGTTCTTC
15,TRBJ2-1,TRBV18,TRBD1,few,CASTLQGNFNNEQFF,TGTGCCAGCACCCTACAGGGGAACTTTAACAATGAGCAGTTCTTC